The T cell receptor beta chain described here comes from a study of T cells in Graves' hyperthyroidism and ophthalmopathy. Study details: Sampling of peripheral blood happened at initial diagnosis, prior to any treatment.

Whole-study results and caveats: Blood also showed most of the thyroid clonotypes that were expanded above 0.001. A model built on 13 V-J features separated ophthalmopathy from stable hyperthyroidism.

This clonotype was recorded a few times. Its antigen remains unidentified. Orbital computed tomography and thyroid ultrasound, together with serum TRAb and thyroxine and clinical symptoms, were used for diagnoses. The CDR3 totals 15 residues. Germline values: CDR1 WNHNN, CDR2 SYGVQD (reference sequence). V was pared by 5 bases and J by 4 bases, with 9 bases of the junction left unmatched. Amplification yielded TCR beta CDR3 regions, with RNA transcripts as the source. The TCR CDR3 first-round RT-PCR relied on the HTBI primer set. TCRdb called the multiplex PCR reads again in MiXCR, with one record for every CDR3 protein. The table has about 52,000 distinct CDR3 sequences, around 48% seen once.

The sequenced material came from blood. This sequence joins TRBV10-1 and TRBJ1-2; 8 bases are a match to TRBD1. This sequence originates from a woman in her forties or fifties with Graves' ophthalmopathy. DNA of the CDR3: TGCGCCAGCAGTTACTCCGGGACAGGTACCTATGGCTACACCTTC. Protein sequence: CASSYSGTGTYGYTF.